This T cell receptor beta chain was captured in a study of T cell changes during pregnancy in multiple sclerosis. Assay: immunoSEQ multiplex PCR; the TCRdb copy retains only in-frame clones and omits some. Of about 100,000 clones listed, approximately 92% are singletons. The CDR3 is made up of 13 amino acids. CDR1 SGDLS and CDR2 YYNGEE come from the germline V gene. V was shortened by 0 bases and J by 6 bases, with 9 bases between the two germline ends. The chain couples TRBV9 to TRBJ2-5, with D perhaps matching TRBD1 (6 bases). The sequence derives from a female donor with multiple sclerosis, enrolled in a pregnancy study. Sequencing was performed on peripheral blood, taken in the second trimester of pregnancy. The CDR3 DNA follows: TGTGCCAGCAGCGTAGCTACAGGGAAGACCCAGTACTTC. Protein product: CASSVATGKTQYF.